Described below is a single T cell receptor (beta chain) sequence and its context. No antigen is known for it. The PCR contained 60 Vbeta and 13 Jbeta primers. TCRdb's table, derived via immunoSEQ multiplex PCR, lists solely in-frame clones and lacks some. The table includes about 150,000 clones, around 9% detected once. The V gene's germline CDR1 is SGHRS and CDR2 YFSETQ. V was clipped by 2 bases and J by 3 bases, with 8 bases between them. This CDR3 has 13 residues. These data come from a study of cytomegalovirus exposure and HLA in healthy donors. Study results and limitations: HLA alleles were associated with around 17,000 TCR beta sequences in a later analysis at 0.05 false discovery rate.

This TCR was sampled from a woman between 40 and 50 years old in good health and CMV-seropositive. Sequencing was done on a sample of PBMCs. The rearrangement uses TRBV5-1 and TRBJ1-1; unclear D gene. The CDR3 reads CASSLLVDTEAFF. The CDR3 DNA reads TGCGCCAGCAGCTTATTAGTGGACACTGAAGCTTTCTTT.